The 21 T cell receptor beta chains presented below share a single source sample, sequenced in a study of T cell responses to AZD1222 COVID-19 vaccine. The assay was immunoSEQ multiplex PCR, and TCRdb's table has in-frame clones only and misses some. The repertoire has roughly 200,000 clones, roughly 94% of them found once; the top ten carry 1.7%. This specimen was peripheral blood, taken 28 days after the second dose of the MenACWY control vaccine. These receptors all stem from an adult who received the MenACWY meningococcal vaccine as a control.

The table lists this clone with a few counts. The V and J genes are TRBV19 and TRBJ1-1; D ambiguous. Germline V gene data show CDR1 as LNHDA and CDR2 as SQIVND (reference sequence). The CDR3 runs 14 residues. The germline V and J ends were trimmed by 5 bases and 6 bases, with 16 bases remaining between them. The CDR3 loop reads CASSGRPLRSEAFF. CDR3 sequence (DNA): TGTGCCAGTAGTGGGAGGCCTCTGCGGTCTGAAGCTTTCTTT.

The rearrangement links TRBV7-3 to TRBJ2-1; possible D gene TRBD2, 5 bases. The CDR3 extends over 15 amino acids. Looked up from germline, CDR1 is SGHTA and CDR2 is FQGTGA. Trimming took off 4 bases at V and 0 bases at J, with 10 bases between the two ends. As DNA, the CDR3 is TGTGCCAGCAGCTCCGACGGGATCTCCTACAATGAGCAGTTCTTC. It yields the protein CASSSDGISYNEQFF. The complete variable domain, with remaining parts taken from reference TRBV7-3 and TRBJ2-1, reads GAGVSQTPSNKVTEKGKYVELRCDPISGHTALYWYRQSLGQGPEFLIYFQGTGAADDSGLPNDRFFAVRPEGSVSTLKIQRTERGDSAVYLCASSSDGISYNEQFFGPGTRLTVL.

The J gene is TRBJ2-3, the V gene TRBV2, with D unclear. The CDR3 length is 12 residues. Looked up from germline, CDR1 is SNHLY and CDR2 is FYNNEI. V dropped 5 bases and J dropped 6 bases, with 9 bases sitting between them. The CDR3 loop is CASSPVSDTQYF. CDR3 DNA sequence: TGTGCCAGCAGTCCAGTTTCTGATACGCAGTATTTT.

The rearrangement uses TRBV27 and TRBJ2-7, with a tentative D call TRBD1 (6 bases). Germline CDR1 is MNHEY and CDR2 is SMNVEV (reference sequence). The CDR3 runs to 16 residues. Trimming took 5 bases from V and 1 from J, leaving 18 bases between them. CDR3: CASSPSVGALSYEQYF. DNA of the CDR3: TGTGCCAGCAGTCCCTCGGTGGGGGCTCTTTCCTACGAGCAGTACTTC.

V gene TRBV11-2 combines with J gene TRBJ2-6, with D uncertain. The CDR3 contains 15 residues. Germline CDR1 is SGHAT and CDR2 is FQNNGV. Trimming took off 7 bases at V and 2 bases at J, with 12 bases between the two ends. The CDR3 loop is CASTPDWAGANVLTF. The CDR3 region has the DNA TGTGCCAGCACCCCGGATTGGGCTGGGGCCAACGTCCTGACTTTC.

The chain has TRBV28 and TRBJ1-2; D might be TRBD1 (6 bases). This CDR3 is 15 amino acids long. Germline CDR1 reads MDHEN; CDR2 reads SYDVKM. Trimming pared 5 bases from V and 3 bases from J, leaving 16 bases between. The DNA for the CDR3 is TGTGCCAGCAGTCCCGTTAGGGGGTCCGACTATGGCTACACCTTC. Protein: CASSPVRGSDYGYTF.

This rearrangement joins TRBV6-5 to TRBJ1-1, with unresolved D. The CDR3 is made up of 14 amino acids. V was trimmed by 2 bases and J by 2 bases, leaving 9 bases between them. Germline CDR1 MNHEY, CDR2 SVGAGI. The CDR3 bases are TGTGCCAGCAGTTACAGAACACCTAACACTGAAGCTTTCTTT. Protein sequence: CASSYRTPNTEAFF.

This clone appeared once. J is TRBJ2-7 and V is TRBV3-1 (or the pseudogene TRBV3-2), with 8 positions matching TRBD2. The germline V gene encodes CDR1 LGHDT and CDR2 YNNKEL (reference sequence). The CDR3 runs 17 residues. V shed 1 base and J 6 bases; nucleotides not matched to a gene: 14. CDR3 sequence: CASSQGGGGAGAVEQYF. As DNA, the CDR3 is TGTGCCAGCAGCCAAGGCGGCGGCGGAGCGGGAGCGGTCGAGCAGTACTTC.

This chain connects TRBV27 to TRBJ1-5; the D gene is possibly TRBD1 (5 bases). With 5 bases removed from V and 2 bases from J, the gap between germline ends came to 19 bases. Looked up from germline, CDR1 is MNHEY and CDR2 is SMNVEV (reference sequence). This CDR3 has 17 amino acids. The CDR3 bases are TGTGCCAGCAGTCGACAGTCTCGCGGGTCTGGCAATCAGCCCCAGCATTTT. It is translated as CASSRQSRGSGNQPQHF.

The chain recombines TRBV28 with TRBJ1-1; D is undetermined. This CDR3 region has 12 residues. Trimming removed 9 bases from V and 0 bases from J, with 8 bases in between. Germline CDR1 is MDHEN and CDR2 is SYDVKM. Here the CDR3 reads CASGPLNTEAFF. The CDR3 DNA reads TGTGCCAGTGGCCCCTTGAACACTGAAGCTTTCTTT. The complete variable domain, with remaining parts taken from reference TRBV28 and TRBJ1-1, reads DVKVTQSSRYLVKRTGEKVFLECVQDMDHENMFWYRQDPGLGLRLIYFSYDVKMKEKGDIPEGYSVSREKKERFSLILESASTNQTSMYLCASGPLNTEAFFGQGTRLTVV.

J is TRBJ2-7 and V is TRBV7-3; 13 bases map to TRBD2. The trim removed 3 bases at V and 2 bases at J, leaving 7 bases unmatched. This CDR3 has 17 amino acids. In germline, CDR1 is SGHTA, CDR2 FQGTGA. The CDR3 here is CASSFTGTSGTPYEQYF. The CDR3 DNA reads as TGTGCCAGCAGCTTCACCGGGACTAGCGGGACCCCCTACGAGCAGTACTTC.

The gene calls are TRBV6-5 and TRBJ1-2; the match to TRBD1 covers 8 bases. The CDR3 has 15 amino acids. Germline V gives CDR1 MNHEY, CDR2 SVGAGI. With 2 bases clipped from V and 8 bases from J, the junction kept 10 bases outside the gene matches. CDR3 DNA: TGTGCCAGCAGTTACCAGGGGGCGGGTACAGAAGGCTACACCTTC. Its protein is CASSYQGAGTEGYTF.

The V and J genes are TRBV7-2 and TRBJ2-5; D gene ambiguous. Germline loops: CDR1 SGHTA, CDR2 FQGNSA. CDR3 length equals 11 residues. Trimming removed 5 bases from V and 3 bases from J, with 4 bases in between. The CDR3 spells CASSPKETQYF. In DNA, the CDR3 is TGTGCCAGCAGCCCGAAAGAGACCCAGTACTTC.

This clone was counted a few times. V and J are TRBV6-2 or TRBV6-3 and TRBJ1-1, with D unresolved. The germline CDR1 and CDR2 sequences are MNHEY and SVGEGT. This CDR3 has 14 residues. V lost 0 bases to trimming and J lost 6 bases, with 11 bases between them. DNA of the CDR3: TGTGCCAGCAGTTACTCAGGGTACTCAGCTGAAGCTTTCTTT. Translation gives CASSYSGYSAEAFF.

The rearrangement links TRBV4-3 to TRBJ1-5; D ambiguous. The germline gives CDR1 LGHNA, CDR2 YSLEER. V dropped 1 base and J dropped 2 bases, with 9 bases sitting between them. CDR3 length equals 15 residues. CDR3: CASSQVSGGNQPQHF. The CDR3 nucleotides are TGCGCCAGCAGCCAAGTCTCGGGCGGCAATCAGCCCCAGCATTTT.

The V and J genes are TRBV7-2 and TRBJ1-3, with a tentative D call TRBD1 (6 bases). V was clipped by 1 base and J by 7 bases, with 8 bases between them. From germline, CDR1 is SGHTA and CDR2 FQGNSA. This CDR3 spans 13 amino acids. The CDR3 sequence is CASSLERGNTIYF. The CDR3 nucleotides are TGTGCCAGCAGCTTAGAAAGGGGGAACACCATATATTTT.

The gene calls are TRBV6-2 or TRBV6-3 and TRBJ2-1; tentatively, D is TRBD2 (6 bases). Germline V CDR1 and CDR2: MNHEY, SVGEGT. With 5 bases removed from V and 5 bases from J, the gap between germline ends came to 13 bases. This CDR3 has 14 residues. The CDR3 reads CASSRGGTNNEQFF. The CDR3 nucleotides are TGTGCCAGCAGTAGGGGCGGGACGAACAATGAGCAGTTCTTC.

The chain is built from TRBV3-1 (or the pseudogene TRBV3-2) and TRBJ2-7; TRBD2 agrees at 12 bases. The CDR3 loop spans 16 amino acids. Trimming took 4 bases from V and 2 from J; bases not matched to a gene: 6. Looked up from germline, CDR1 is LGHDT and CDR2 is YNNKEL (reference sequence). The CDR3 coding sequence is TGTGCCAGCAGCCCCCGGACTAGCGGGGCGACCTACGAGCAGTACTTC. It yields the protein CASSPRTSGATYEQYF.

The V gene is TRBV5-4, the J gene TRBJ2-2, with 8 bases aligning to TRBD1. Germline-derived CDR1 and CDR2 are SGHNT and YYREEE (reference sequence). This CDR3 contains 16 residues. J lost 3 bases, V lost 3 bases, and 7 bases had no gene match. The CDR3 DNA reads as TGTGCCAGCAGCTCTGGACAGGGAGGTGACACCGGGGAGCTGTTTTTT. It yields the protein CASSSGQGGDTGELFF.

The rearrangement uses TRBV5-5 and TRBJ2-1; a possible D gene is TRBD1 (6 bases). The CDR3 has 14 residues. Trimming cost V 0 bases and J 10 bases, with 14 bases left between them. CDR1 and CDR2 from the germline V gene are SGHKS and YYEKEE (reference sequence). The CDR3 sequence is CASSLVLLGTEQFF. In nucleotides, the CDR3 is TGTGCCAGCAGCTTGGTGTTACTCGGGACAGAGCAGTTCTTC.

The rearrangement uses TRBV6-5 and TRBJ2-1; perhaps TRBD2 as D (6 bases). Per germline, CDR1 MNHEY and CDR2 SVGAGI. Trimming took off 6 bases at V and 4 bases at J, with 13 bases between the two ends. This CDR3 contains 14 residues. CDR3 bases: TGTGCCAGCAGGTCGGGGACTTCTTACAATGAGCAGTTCTTC. It codes for CASRSGTSYNEQFF.